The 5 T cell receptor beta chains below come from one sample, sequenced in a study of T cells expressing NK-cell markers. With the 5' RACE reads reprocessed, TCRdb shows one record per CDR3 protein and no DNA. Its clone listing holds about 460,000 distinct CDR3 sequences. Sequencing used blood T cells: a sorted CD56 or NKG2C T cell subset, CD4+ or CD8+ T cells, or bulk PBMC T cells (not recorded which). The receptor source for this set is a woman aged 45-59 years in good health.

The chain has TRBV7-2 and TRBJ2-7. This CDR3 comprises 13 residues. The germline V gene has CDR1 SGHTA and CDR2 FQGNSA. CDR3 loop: CASSLARYYEQYF.

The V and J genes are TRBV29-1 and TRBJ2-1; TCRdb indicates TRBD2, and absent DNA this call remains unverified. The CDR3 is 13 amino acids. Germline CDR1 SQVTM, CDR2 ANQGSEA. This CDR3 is CSVVRTSEYEQFF.

The CDR3 spells CASSLLSFPTGNGDEKLFF. The chain links TRBV27 to TRBJ1-4; TCRdb's D call of TRBD1 is untestable without DNA. Germline CDR1 reads MNHEY; CDR2 reads SMNVEV (reference sequence). The length of the CDR3 is 19 residues.

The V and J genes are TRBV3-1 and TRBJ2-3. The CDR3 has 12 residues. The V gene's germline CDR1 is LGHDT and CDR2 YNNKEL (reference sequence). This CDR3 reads CASSYHPDTQYF.

The CDR3 sequence is CASNRQGARYNEQFF. The V and J genes are TRBV12-3 or TRBV12-4 and TRBJ2-1; the D gene TCRdb calls, TRBD1, cannot be checked with no DNA. This CDR3 region has 15 residues.